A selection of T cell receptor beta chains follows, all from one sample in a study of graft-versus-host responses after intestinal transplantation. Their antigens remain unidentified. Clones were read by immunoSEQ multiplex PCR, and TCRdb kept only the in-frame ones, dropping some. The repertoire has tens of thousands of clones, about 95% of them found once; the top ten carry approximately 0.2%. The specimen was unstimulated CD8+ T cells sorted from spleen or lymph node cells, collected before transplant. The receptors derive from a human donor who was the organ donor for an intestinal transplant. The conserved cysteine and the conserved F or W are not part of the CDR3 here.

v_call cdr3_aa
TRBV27 ASSLRALAADTQY
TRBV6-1 ASSEPQGQLLSGNTIY
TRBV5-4 ASSLPREAKPYNEQF
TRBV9 ASSPVGGGNTEAF
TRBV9 ASSDGGGSSYNEQF
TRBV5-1 ASSPDSTGGYGYT
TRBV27 ASSLIGNGYGYT
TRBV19 ASSRGPRNQPQH
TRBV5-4 ASSSRVGLAGGYNEQF
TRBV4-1 ASSQVDGTEAF
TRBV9 ASSAAGQGFGAF
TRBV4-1 ASTGGTGELF
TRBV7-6 ASSLGRGPGELF
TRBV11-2 ASSHSPGGGAADTQY
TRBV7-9 ASSEMNSPLH
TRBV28 ASSYTYGTTSSYNSPLH
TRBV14 ASSQNSYEQY
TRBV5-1 ASSLGTSGGTQETQY
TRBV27 ASSSRGGGAVGNTIY
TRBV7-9 ASSSPGQGHNEQF
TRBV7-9 ASSLSPGPYTGELF
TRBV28 ASSPWGQPEAF
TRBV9 ASSVESSGGATDTQY
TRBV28 ASSWGGPAGDEYQETQY
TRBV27 ASSSGSGGFEQY
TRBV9 ASSVESWSSPLH
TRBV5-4 ASSLYTDRLTKDTQY
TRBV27 ASSSQGHEQY
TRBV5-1 ASSEPGQGFHEQY
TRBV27 ASSLSTGGGTIYGYT
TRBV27 ASSRSGGYEKLF
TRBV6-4 ASSDSGTPYEQY
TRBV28 ASSLVSGRVAHTEAF
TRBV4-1 ASSQDRQWTEAF
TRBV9 ASSASTVGHRNEKLF
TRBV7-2 ASSLGPGGVEQF
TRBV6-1 ASSDNGGPDTQY
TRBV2 ASSPQGDSNQPQH
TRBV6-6 ASSSPTSGGIEQF
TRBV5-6 ASSSGPGQGMKEAF
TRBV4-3 ASSLTRTGGNTIY
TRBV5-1 ASSSVGGPGLMTDTQY